Presented here are 14 T cell receptor beta chains from one specimen sequenced in a study. TCRdb redid the calling of the RT-PCR reads with MiXCR, one entry per CDR3 protein. Of more than 550,000 distinct CDR3 sequences listed, about 14% are singletons. Sequencing was done on a sample of memory CD4+ T cells from blood. Receptors were obtained from a female donor in good health, serving as a healthy control.

J is TRBJ1-1 and V is TRBV5-1; 7 bases map to TRBD1. The CDR3 runs to 14 residues. Germline V CDR1 and CDR2: SGHRS, YFSETQ. V lost 7 bases to trimming and J lost 7 bases; unmatched junction nucleotides: 13. The CDR3 coding sequence is TGCGCCAGCGCGGGACAGCTGGGAAAGGGTGAAGCTTTCTTT. It is translated as CASAGQLGKGEAFF.

This rearrangement joins TRBV4-3 to TRBJ1-1; no clear D gene. The V gene's germline CDR1 is LGHNA and CDR2 YSLEER. Trimming pared 8 bases from V and 2 bases from J, leaving 12 bases between. The CDR3 extends over 13 amino acids. The CDR3 bases are TGCGCCAGCGGGTTTGGGGATAACACTGAAGCTTTCTTT. As protein: CASGFGDNTEAFF.

The chain links TRBV5-1 to TRBJ2-5; 11 positions match TRBD2. The J segment lost 2 bases and the V segment lost 1 base, leaving 7 bases of the junction unmatched. The CDR3 covers 17 residues. The germline V gene encodes CDR1 SGHRS and CDR2 YFSETQ. The CDR3, as DNA: TGCGCCAGCAGCTTGTCCGGGACTAGCGGTTATCAAGAGACCCAGTACTTC. Translating it yields CASSLSGTSGYQETQYF.

This clonotype has only a few counts. The J gene is TRBJ1-2, the V gene TRBV11-2, with 10 bases identical to TRBD1. The V segment lost 4 bases and the J segment 7 bases; nucleotides outside the gene matches: 6. The CDR3 consists of 14 residues. Germline V CDR1 and CDR2: SGHAT, FQNNGV. CDR3: CASSSLGTGAGYTF. The DNA for the CDR3 is TGTGCCAGCAGCTCGTTGGGGACAGGGGCTGGCTACACCTTC.

This clonotype appeared many times. This chain connects TRBV20-1 to TRBJ2-3; D remains ambiguous. In germline, CDR1 is DFQATT, CDR2 SNEGSKA (reference sequence). The V end was cut by 8 bases, the J end by 6 bases, with 9 bases between. This CDR3 region has 10 residues. CDR3 sequence: CSFWVDTQYF. The CDR3 bases are TGCAGTTTTTGGGTGGATACGCAGTATTTT.

The gene calls are TRBV3-1 and TRBJ2-1; 7 bases are a match to TRBD2. CDR3 length equals 15 residues. The trim removed 2 bases at V and 7 bases at J, leaving 8 bases unmatched. Looked up from germline, CDR1 is LGHDT and CDR2 is YNNKEL (reference sequence). The CDR3 region is CASSQRREGRNEQFF. CDR3 in DNA: TGTGCCAGCAGCCAAAGGAGGGAGGGCCGGAATGAGCAGTTCTTC.

The rearrangement joins TRBV20-1 to TRBJ2-7, with unresolved D. Germline CDR1 and CDR2: DFQATT and SNEGSKA (reference sequence). This CDR3 is built from 12 residues. Trimming removed 0 bases from V and 4 bases from J, with 7 bases in between. The CDR3 nucleotides are TGCAGTGCTAGAGATTCTCAGTACGAGCAGTACTTC. Translating gives CSARDSQYEQYF.

This clonotype was detected a few times. J is TRBJ2-3 and V is TRBV20-1; 11 nucleotides agree with TRBD2. The V segment lost 1 base and the J segment 4 bases; nucleotides outside the gene matches: 16. CDR1 and CDR2 (germline): DFQATT, SNEGSKA (reference sequence). CDR3 size: 19 residues. Here the CDR3 DNA reads TGCAGTGCTAGAGCAAACCCCGGGACTAGCGGTCTTTCTCCAGATACGCAGTATTTT. This sequence encodes CSARANPGTSGLSPDTQYF.

The rearrangement uses TRBV20-1 and TRBJ1-6; no clear D gene. This CDR3 region has 11 residues. The germline V and J ends were trimmed by 2 bases and 7 bases, with 3 bases remaining between them. CDR1 is DFQATT, CDR2 SNEGSKA, per germline (reference sequence). The DNA for the CDR3 is TGCAGTGCTAGATTCAATTCACCCCTCCACTTT. It encodes CSARFNSPLHF.

This clonotype showed up many times. This chain connects TRBV24-1 to TRBJ2-1; the D gene is possibly TRBD2 (6 bases). V gave up 0 bases and J gave up 5 bases, with 16 bases separating them. The V gene's germline CDR1 is KGHDR and CDR2 SFDVKD. The CDR3 totals 17 residues. CDR3 sequence reads: CATSDLKETREDNEQFF. CDR3 sequence (DNA): TGTGCCACCAGTGATTTGAAGGAGACTAGGGAGGACAATGAGCAGTTCTTC.

This clonotype was seen many times. The V gene is TRBV29-1, the J gene TRBJ2-3, with D tentatively TRBD1 or TRBD2 (5 bases each). The V and J ends lost 4 bases and 6 bases respectively, with 8 bases between them. The CDR3 has 11 residues. CDR1 and CDR2 from the germline V gene are SQVTM and ANQGSEA. Here the CDR3 DNA reads TGCAGCGTTGTGGGGGTGGATACGCAGTATTTT. Its translation: CSVVGVDTQYF.

This clonotype was seen many times. The chain employs TRBV20-1 and TRBJ2-1; 7 positions agree with TRBD1. The CDR3 has 14 residues. V lost 3 bases to trimming and J lost 0 bases; unmatched junction nucleotides: 2. Germline V CDR1 and CDR2: DFQATT, SNEGSKA (reference sequence). The CDR3 DNA is TGCAGTGCTAGGGGGGACAGCTCCTACAATGAGCAGTTCTTC. Residues: CSARGDSSYNEQFF.

This clonotype has just a few counts. The chain links TRBV29-1 to TRBJ1-1; 7 positions agree with TRBD1. CDR1 SQVTM and CDR2 ANQGSEA come from the germline V gene. J was trimmed by 6 bases and V by 6 bases; bases with no gene match: 13. This CDR3 is built from 14 residues. CDR3 DNA: TGCAGCGTGGGAACGCAGGGGGGGGGGGCTGAAGCTTTCTTT. This sequence encodes CSVGTQGGGAEAFF. Combining the CDR3 with reference TRBV29-1 and TRBJ1-1 gives the whole variable domain SAVISQKPSRDICQRGTSLTIQCQVDSQVTMMFWYRQQPGQSLTLIATANQGSEATYESGFVIDKFPISRPNLTFSTLTVSNMSPEDSSIYLCSVGTQGGGAEAFFGQGTRLTVV.

Many counts were recorded for this clonotype. This chain joins TRBV20-1 and TRBJ2-7; 9 nucleotides agree with TRBD1. In germline, CDR1 is DFQATT, CDR2 SNEGSKA (reference sequence). The ends lost 3 bases at V and 3 bases at J; junction bases unmatched: 3. There are 13 residues in the CDR3. The CDR3 is CSARGDRVYEQYF. Here the CDR3 DNA reads TGCAGTGCTAGGGGGGACAGGGTCTACGAGCAGTACTTC.